The 3 T cell receptor beta chains below all came from one sample that was sequenced in a study of T cells in Graves' hyperthyroidism and ophthalmopathy. RNA transcripts gave rise to amplified TCR beta CDR3 regions. With the HTBI primer set, the TCR CDR3 went through a first round of RT-PCR. A single record per CDR3 protein comes from TCRdb applying MiXCR to the multiplex PCR reads. The sample includes a few hundred thousand distinct CDR3 sequences, 17% of them seen just once. The material sequenced was blood. These receptors were taken from a woman aged 18-29 years with Graves' ophthalmopathy.

V is TRBV10-3 and J is TRBJ1-6; D is perhaps TRBD1 (5 bases). V was trimmed by 3 bases and J by 9 bases, leaving 9 bases between them. This CDR3 region has 13 residues. Germline CDR1 and CDR2: ENHRY and SYGVKD. CDR3 residues: CAISDRESSPLHF. Here the CDR3 DNA reads TGTGCCATCAGTGACAGGGAGTCTTCACCCCTCCACTTT.

The chain recombines TRBV7-8 with TRBJ2-7, with 8 bases that match TRBD2. Germline loops: CDR1 SGHVS, CDR2 FQNEAQ. CDR3 length: 15 residues. With V trimmed by 5 bases and J by 2 bases, 8 bases remained unmatched. Here the CDR3 DNA reads TGTGCCAGCAGCCAGGGACTAGTGGGAGCCTACGAGCAGTACTTC. The encoded protein is CASSQGLVGAYEQYF.

This clonotype was seen more than once but under ten times. The chain combines TRBV2 with TRBJ2-7; D unresolved. Germline CDR1 and CDR2: SNHLY and FYNNEI. The CDR3 sequence is 13 residues long. Trimming stripped 6 bases from V and 3 bases from J, with 12 bases between. In nucleotides, the CDR3 is TGTGCCAGCAGGGTCTACACCGGCTACGAGCAGTACTTC. Amino acid sequence: CASRVYTGYEQYF.